This is a list of T cell receptor beta chains from one sample in a study of monozygotic twins with inflammatory bowel disease. TCRdb reprocessed the 5' RACE reads and reports one entry per CDR3 protein, with no DNA. This listing includes about 380,000 distinct CDR3 sequences. Sequenced input: blood. The receptors here all came from a human donor with ulcerative colitis or Crohn's disease, or a healthy co-twin of an affected twin (not recorded which). The CDR3 runs from the conserved cysteine through the conserved F or W.

14	TRBV5-1	TRBJ2-7	CASSLVGGTYEQYF
15	TRBV20-1	TRBJ2-3	CSATGQLLPTDTQYF
14	TRBV5-1	TRBJ1-5	CASSVDGRNQPQHF
14	TRBV10-3	TRBJ2-5	CAIRTGTGKETQYF
13	TRBV29-1	TRBJ1-4	CSVDRGLGEKLFF
16	TRBV7-9	TRBJ1-1	CASSPTSGVMNTEAFF
15	TRBV12-3/TRBV12-4	TRBJ1-6	CASRDRRSYNSPLHF
14	TRBV5-5	TRBJ1-1	CASSLGWGYTEAFF
17	TRBV7-9	TRBJ1-6	CASSLVLDRDYNSPLHF
13	TRBV18	TRBJ2-7	CASSPPSVYEQYF
18	TRBV5-1	TRBJ2-4	CASSGGTSGGASKNIQYF
16	TRBV7-9	TRBJ1-1	CASSPSGTGVNTEAFF
19	TRBV7-2	TRBJ2-2	CASSLAGTGGPRITGELFF
17	TRBV7-8	TRBJ2-3	CASSFNGLDWSTDTQYF
13	TRBV7-6	TRBJ1-2	CASSLYIGYGYTF
14	TRBV20-1	TRBJ2-3	CSARDTGGADTQYF
14	TRBV6-2/TRBV6-3	TRBJ2-7	CASSYSNDYNSQYF
15	TRBV4-1	TRBJ2-5	CASSQHGTGQETQYF
15	TRBV27	TRBJ2-1	CASMGAGTRNNEQFF
15	TRBV7-8	TRBJ1-6	CASSPWDRVNSPLHF
13	TRBV20-1	TRBJ2-5	CSARIGFQETQYF
14	TRBV7-9	TRBJ2-3	CASSLAYRTSGVYF
15	TRBV7-9	TRBJ2-5	CASSSRDTHQETQYF
17	TRBV3-1	TRBJ2-5	CASSQARSVIFPETQYF
15	TRBV6-1	TRBJ1-1	CASRVQGGGSTEAFF
16	TRBV5-1	TRBJ1-5	CASSLGDRDLNQPQHF
14	TRBV20-1	TRBJ2-6	CSARAGAGANVLTF
17	TRBV7-2	TRBJ2-7	CASSLAISGGAGYEQYF
15	TRBV6-1	TRBJ2-7	CASSPTHSGYYEQYF